The 21 T cell receptor beta chains listed next were all sequenced from one sample in a study of cytotoxic CD8 clonotypes in ibrutinib-treated CLL. Generated by immunoSEQ multiplex PCR, the TCRdb table keeps only in-frame clones and is missing some. Among about 140,000 clones listed, approximately 80% were seen once. Here the sequenced sample was PBMCs, taken after 12 months of ibrutinib treatment. Receptors originate from a human donor with chronic lymphocytic leukemia.

The chain couples TRBV6-1 to TRBJ1-5, with unresolved D. The CDR3 contains 14 residues. The germline V gene encodes CDR1 MNHNS and CDR2 SASEGT. The V gene lost 2 bases and the J gene lost 3 bases, with 8 bases spanning the gap. CDR3 in amino acids: CASSEFFYNQPQHF. The DNA for the CDR3 is TGTGCCAGCAGTGAATTTTTTTACAATCAGCCCCAGCATTTT.

This clone was picked up a small number of times. The J gene is TRBJ1-1, the V gene TRBV5-1, with TRBD1 identical over 9 bases. The germline CDR1 and CDR2 sequences are SGHRS and YFSETQ. This CDR3 has 16 residues. V shed 4 bases, J shed 4 bases, and the junction held 11 bases outside the gene matches. CDR3 in amino acids: CASSKGTGIFSTEAFF. The DNA of the CDR3 is TGCGCCAGCAGCAAGGGGACAGGGATTTTCTCCACTGAAGCTTTCTTT.

This clone has at least ten counts. J is TRBJ2-3 and V is TRBV6-6; the D call may be TRBD1 or TRBD2 (6 bases each). CDR1 and CDR2 (germline): MNHNY, SVGAGI (reference sequence). Trimming took 7 bases from V and 6 from J, leaving 14 bases between them. The CDR3 spans 13 residues. The CDR3 DNA reads TGTGCCAGCACAGAGGGGGGCGGGGATACGCAGTATTTT. Translating it yields CASTEGGGDTQYF.

V gene TRBV6-5 combines with J gene TRBJ1-1; D call uncertain. V lost 10 bases, J lost 5 bases, and 8 bases lay in between. Germline CDR1 and CDR2: MNHEY and SVGAGI. The CDR3 sequence is 10 residues long. This CDR3 is CATFRTEAFF. CDR3 nucleotides: TGTGCCACCTTCCGGACTGAAGCTTTCTTT.

V usage is TRBV6-6 and J usage is TRBJ2-3, with a tentative D call TRBD2 (5 bases). Trimming pared 4 bases from V and 6 bases from J, leaving 11 bases between. The CDR3 is made up of 13 amino acids. The V gene's germline CDR1 is MNHNY and CDR2 SVGAGI (reference sequence). In DNA, the CDR3 is TGTGCCAGCAGTTGGCCGGAGGTGGATACGCAGTATTTT. Protein: CASSWPEVDTQYF.

The count of this clone is one. The V and J genes are TRBV28 and TRBJ2-7, with 12 positions matching TRBD2. Trimming removed 6 bases from V and 4 bases from J; junction bases left unmatched: 7. Per germline, CDR1 MDHEN and CDR2 SYDVKM. This CDR3 region has 15 residues. The CDR3 is CASSLAGGPFYEQYF. CDR3 DNA: TGTGCCAGCAGCCTAGCGGGAGGGCCTTTTTACGAGCAGTACTTC.

The gene calls are TRBV7-2 and TRBJ1-1; no firm D call. The CDR3 sequence is 13 residues long. Trimming took 5 bases from V and 2 from J, leaving 9 bases between them. Per the germline V gene, CDR1 is SGHTA and CDR2 is FQGNSA. Written as DNA, the CDR3 is TGTGCCAGCAGCCAACAGCGAAACACTGAAGCTTTCTTT. As protein: CASSQQRNTEAFF.

The chain couples TRBV6-6 to TRBJ2-5; D is uncertain. This CDR3 comprises 16 residues. CDR1 is MNHNY, CDR2 SVGAGI, per germline (reference sequence). Trimming removed 4 bases from V and 5 bases from J, with 20 bases in between. The CDR3 DNA follows: TGTGCCAGCAGTTCTGAAACCGACACTTTGTGGGAGACCCAGTACTTC. It is translated as CASSSETDTLWETQYF.

The gene calls are TRBV15 and TRBJ2-2; 7 bases line up with TRBD2. The junction had 4 bases not matched to a gene; V was cut back by 3 bases and J by 0 bases. The CDR3 has 16 residues. Germline V gives CDR1 LNHNV, CDR2 YYDKDF (reference sequence). Here the CDR3 reads CATSRRLAANTGELFF. CDR3 bases: TGTGCCACCAGCAGGAGGCTAGCGGCGAACACCGGGGAGCTGTTTTTT. The full variable domain, rest sourced from reference TRBV15 and TRBJ2-2, is DAMVIQNPRYQVTQFGKPVTLSCSQTLNHNVMYWYQQKSSQAPKLLFHYYDKDFNNEADTPDNFQSRRPNTSFCFLDIRSPGLGDTAMYLCATSRRLAANTGELFFGEGSRLTVL.

The V gene is TRBV28, the J gene TRBJ1-1, with a possible D match to TRBD1 (5 bases). The CDR3 runs to 15 residues. Germline-derived CDR1 and CDR2 are MDHEN and SYDVKM. The V end was cut by 5 bases, the J end by 0 bases, with 13 bases between. CDR3 region: CASSPGDLMNTEAFF. CDR3 in DNA: TGTGCCAGCAGTCCGGGGGACCTAATGAACACTGAAGCTTTCTTT.

V is TRBV4-1 and J is TRBJ1-2; tentative D call: TRBD1 (5 bases). V lost 1 base and J lost 5, with 14 bases in between. CDR3 length: 15 amino acids. Germline CDR1 reads MGHRA; CDR2 reads YSYEKL. CDR3 protein: CASSQVGAGQYGYTF. The CDR3 DNA reads TGCGCCAGCAGCCAAGTAGGGGCAGGGCAATATGGCTACACCTTC.

This chain joins TRBV18 and TRBJ2-7; a weak D match, TRBD1 (6 bases). The CDR3 is made up of 13 amino acids. Per germline, CDR1 KGHSH and CDR2 LQKENI. V lost 2 bases to trimming and J lost 5 bases, with 10 bases between them. CDR3 loop: CASSPRSGDEQYF. The DNA for the CDR3 is TGTGCCAGCTCACCAAGGTCAGGGGACGAGCAGTACTTC.

The chain recombines TRBV7-2 with TRBJ1-6; 7 positions match TRBD1. The CDR3 consists of 15 residues. Germline CDR1 reads SGHTA; CDR2 reads FQGNSA. The junction had 8 bases not matched to a gene; V was cut back by 3 bases and J by 9 bases. The CDR3 reads CASSFRDSFVSPLHF. In nucleotides, the CDR3 is TGTGCCAGCAGCTTCCGGGACAGTTTTGTTTCACCCCTCCACTTT.

This clone has a handful of counts. The gene calls are TRBV6-1 and TRBJ2-7; 8 bases map to TRBD1. V trimming: 6 bases; J trimming: 3 bases; junction bases outside the gene matches: 7. CDR1 MNHNS and CDR2 SASEGT come from the germline V gene. This CDR3 contains 14 residues. The CDR3 region is CASRAGTGVYEQYF. CDR3 coding DNA: TGTGCCAGCAGGGCCGGGACAGGAGTCTACGAGCAGTACTTC.

J is TRBJ2-7 and V is TRBV28, with TRBD1 identical over 10 bases. With 6 bases clipped from V and 7 bases from J, the junction kept 12 bases outside the gene matches. This CDR3 has 15 residues. Germline V lookup: CDR1 MDHEN, CDR2 SYDVKM. The CDR3 coding sequence is TGTGCCAGCAGCCGGACAGGGGGACGCTTCGAAGAGCAGTACTTC. Translation gives CASSRTGGRFEEQYF.

This clone occurred once. The chain links TRBV30 to TRBJ2-1; D not resolved. In germline, CDR1 is GTSNPN, CDR2 SVGIG (reference sequence). The CDR3 runs 13 residues. V lost 1 base and J lost 0, with 4 bases in between. CDR3 sequence: CAWSDLSYNEQFF. The CDR3 DNA reads as TGTGCCTGGAGTGACCTCTCCTACAATGAGCAGTTCTTC. Looking up the rest from reference TRBV30 and TRBJ2-1 gives the full variable domain: SQTIHQWPATLVQPVGSPLSLECTVEGTSNPNLYWYRQAAGRGLQLLFYSVGIGQISSEVPQNLSASRPQDRQFILSSKKLLLSDSGFYLCAWSDLSYNEQFFGPGTRLTVL.

The rearrangement uses TRBV6-6 and TRBJ2-2; a weak D match, TRBD1 (7 bases). Trimming removed 4 bases at V and 4 bases at J, with 16 bases between. CDR1 and CDR2 from the germline V gene are MNHNY and SVGAGI (reference sequence). This CDR3 has 16 residues. CDR3 in DNA: TGTGCCAGCAGTTTGGGACTTAGGGGGCTCACCGGGGAGCTGTTTTTT. Amino acids: CASSLGLRGLTGELFF.

The CDR3 nucleotides are TGCAGCGTCGCTTCTTTGCGGGTGTCCGGGGAGCTGTTTTTT. This translates into CSVASLRVSGELFF. V gene TRBV29-1 combines with J gene TRBJ2-2; perhaps TRBD2 as D (5 bases). V was clipped by 6 bases and J by 6 bases, with 17 bases between them. Germline V gene lookup returns CDR1 SQVTM and CDR2 ANQGSEA. The CDR3 sequence is 14 residues long.

This clone was counted once. The genes are TRBV5-8 and TRBJ1-6, with 7 bases that match TRBD1. The CDR3 loop spans 20 amino acids. With 4 bases clipped from V and 3 bases from J, the junction kept 19 bases outside the gene matches. Per the germline V gene, CDR1 is SGHTS and CDR2 is YDEGEE. CDR3 protein: CASSGERRGETAIYNSPLHF. The DNA of the CDR3 is TGTGCCAGCAGCGGGGAACGCAGGGGGGAAACTGCTATCTATAATTCACCCCTCCACTTT. Variable domain in full (rest from reference TRBV5-8 and TRBJ1-6): EAGVTQSPTHLIKTRGQQATLRCSPISGHTSVYWYQQALGLGLQFLLWYDEGEERNRGNFPPRFSGRQFPNYSSELNVNALELEDSALYLCASSGERRGETAIYNSPLHFGNGTRLTVT.

The chain employs TRBV14 and TRBJ1-3, with D possibly TRBD1 on 6 matching bases. The V gene's germline CDR1 is SGHDN and CDR2 FVKESK. V was trimmed by 1 base and J by 2 bases, leaving 15 bases between them. The CDR3 runs 17 residues. The CDR3 loop is CASSQGGGRGPGNTIYF. For the CDR3, the DNA is TGTGCCAGCAGCCAAGGAGGCGGCAGGGGCCCTGGAAACACCATATATTTT.

The chain carries TRBV5-1 and TRBJ2-2; 10 nucleotides line up with TRBD1. CDR3 length: 15 residues. The V and J ends lost 4 bases and 6 bases, in that order; junction bases with no gene match: 6. CDR1 and CDR2 from the germline V gene are SGHRS and YFSETQ. The DNA for the CDR3 is TGCGCCAGCAGCCCGGGACAGGGGATCTCCGGGGAGCTGTTTTTT. Translating gives CASSPGQGISGELFF.